Reported below is one T cell receptor beta chain. CDR1 is SGDLS and CDR2 is YYNGEE in the germline V gene. The CDR3 extends over 15 amino acids. With 0 bases clipped from V and 9 bases from J, the junction kept 9 bases outside the gene matches. One entry per CDR3 protein results from TCRdb running MiXCR on the 5' RACE reads. The sample has tens of thousands of distinct CDR3 sequences; approximately 19% are singletons. The clonotype was recovered from a female donor with breast cancer. Sequencing used naive CD4+ T cells sorted from a lymph node. Indicated subset: naive CD4+ T cells, CD4+CD45RA+CD25-. The chain couples TRBV9 to TRBJ2-1; TRBD2 agrees at 7 bases. The CDR3 reads CASSVDPREGTEQFF. The CDR3 region has the DNA TGTGCCAGCAGCGTAGATCCCAGGGAGGGCACTGAGCAGTTCTTC.